The sequence of this T cell receptor (beta chain) was determined in a study of shared T cell receptors in the human thymus. Between the trimmed V and J ends, which lost 0 bases and 5 bases, there was a span of 14 bases. Looked up from germline, CDR1 is GTSNPN and CDR2 is SVGIG (reference sequence). The CDR3 is made up of 15 amino acids. The method was immunoSEQ multiplex PCR; TCRdb's version includes in-frame clones alone and lacks a portion of them. The repertoire holds hundreds of thousands of clones, with about 87% as singletons. These same records also appear under a second study, on human thymus T cells. This second report adds: Resections obtained during corrective heart surgery supplied the thymus tissue.

This chain links TRBV30 with TRBJ2-1; no reliable D call. Sequenced: thymocytes. This receptor was identified in a boy under two years old with a congenital heart defect. The CDR3 bases are TGTGCCTGGAGTGTACTCCGGTCTAAAAACAATGAGCAGTTCTTC. Translated: CAWSVLRSKNNEQFF.